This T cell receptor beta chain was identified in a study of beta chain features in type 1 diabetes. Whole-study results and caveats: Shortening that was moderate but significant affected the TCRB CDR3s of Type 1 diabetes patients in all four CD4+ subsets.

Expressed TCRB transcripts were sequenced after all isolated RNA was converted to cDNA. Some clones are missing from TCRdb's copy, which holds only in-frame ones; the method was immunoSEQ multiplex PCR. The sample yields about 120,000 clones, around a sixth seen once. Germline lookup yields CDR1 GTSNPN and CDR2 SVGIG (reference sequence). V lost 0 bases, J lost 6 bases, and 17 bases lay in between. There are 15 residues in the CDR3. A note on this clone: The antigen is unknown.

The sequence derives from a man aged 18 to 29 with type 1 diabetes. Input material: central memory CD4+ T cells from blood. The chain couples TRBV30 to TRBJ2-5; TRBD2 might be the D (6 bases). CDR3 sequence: CAWSVPAGSGKTQYF. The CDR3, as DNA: TGTGCCTGGAGTGTACCGGCGGGGTCCGGGAAGACCCAGTACTTC.